This TCR beta chain appears in the sequencing data of a study of T cells in Graves' hyperthyroidism and ophthalmopathy. The TCR beta CDR3 regions underwent amplification using RNA transcripts as the source. During a first-round RT-PCR of the TCR CDR3, the HTBI primer set was used. TCRdb re-called the multiplex PCR reads with MiXCR, one entry per CDR3 protein. The sample includes 700,000 to 950,000 distinct CDR3 sequences, 30% to 40% of them seen just once. The specimen sequenced was blood. This receptor was obtained from a woman aged 40 to 49 with Graves' hyperthyroidism.

The CDR3 nucleotides are TGTGCCAGTAGTATTTTTCCCGGGGAGCTGTTTTTT. Translating it yields CASSIFPGELFF. V gene TRBV19 combines with J gene TRBJ2-2; D remains unclear. The CDR3 is 12 amino acids. CDR1 LNHDA and CDR2 SQIVND come from the germline V gene (reference sequence). Between the trimmed V and J ends, which lost 3 bases and 6 bases, there was a span of 5 bases.